Listed below are T cell receptor beta chains from one sample, sequenced in a study of beta chain features in type 1 diabetes. Assay: immunoSEQ multiplex PCR; the TCRdb copy retains only in-frame clones and omits some. The sample records about 150,000 clones, 11% being singletons. What was sequenced was central memory CD4+ T cells from blood. Receptors were obtained from a man aged 18-30 years in good health. Both conserved end residues are part of each CDR3.

>13|TRBV6-6|TRBJ1-6
CASSYSGRGPLHF
>12|TRBV30|TRBJ1-2
CAWSGGFYGYTF
>15|TRBV19|TRBJ2-7
CASTPGPGQSYEQYF
>14|TRBV28|TRBJ1-2
CASTPGTDRRGYTF
>15|TRBV30|TRBJ1-6
CAWSLRGTGNSPLHF
>14|TRBV25-1|TRBJ2-3
CASSYSNKGDTQYF
>16|TRBV7-2|TRBJ2-3
CASSSRQGSSTDTQYF
>11|TRBV27|TRBJ2-7
CASSLRQEQYF
>13|TRBV29-1|TRBJ2-1
CSVRPPSYNEQFF
>18|TRBV9|TRBJ1-1
CASSVESGRGTVNTEAFF
>11|TRBV29-1|TRBJ2-1
CSVSSYNEQFF
>15|TRBV30|TRBJ1-3
CAWRKGQSSGNTIYF
>15|TRBV10-3|TRBJ1-1
CAISVIDGMNTEAFF
>15|TRBV9|TRBJ2-2
CASRAGTGNTGELFF
>15|TRBV18|TRBJ2-7
CASSPGTSRPHEQYF